This TCR beta chain is from a study of cytomegalovirus exposure and HLA in healthy donors. The count of this clone is one. The CDR3 spans 17 residues. Trimming took off 1 base at V and 8 bases at J, with 24 bases between the two ends. The germline gives CDR1 SGHRS, CDR2 YFSETQ. Amplification used 60 Vbeta primers and 13 Jbeta primers. Produced via immunoSEQ multiplex PCR; TCRdb's table is partial and in-frame only. The table lists about 200,000 clones, roughly 77% of them singletons. This sequence joins TRBV5-1 and TRBJ1-2; tentatively, D is TRBD1 (6 bases). Source material: PBMCs. The receptor's source is a male donor in good health and CMV-seropositive. The CDR3 protein is CASSLPPLGGARRGYTF. CDR3 nucleotide sequence: TGCGCCAGCAGCTTGCCACCTTTGGGGGGGGCAAGAAGGGGCTACACCTTC.